The rows below give T cell receptor beta chains drawn from one sample of a study of T cell responses to AZD1222 COVID-19 vaccine. Profiled with immunoSEQ multiplex PCR; TCRdb holds only in-frame clones, not every one. The data contain around 100,000 clones, about 90% of them singletons. Sequenced here: peripheral blood, sampled on day 0 of AZD1222 vaccination. These receptors all stem from an adult in good health. Each CDR3 is given with its conserved first and last residue. A D gene is named only where the DNA matches it firmly. Clone size is given for some rows only: seen once, a few or many times, or a class if the clone is expanded.

j_gene | abundance | d_gene | v_gene | CDR3nt | CDR3aa
TRBJ2-1 | - | - | TRBV25-1 | TGTGCCAGCAAGGAACGACAGGCTATCAATGAGCAGTTCTTC | CASKERQAINEQFF
TRBJ1-6 | - | TRBD1 | TRBV5-5 | TGTGCCAGCAGCCGCTCCGGGGACAGTAGCTCCTATAATTCACCCCTCCACTTT | CASSRSGDSSSYNSPLHF
TRBJ1-2 | - | TRBD1 | TRBV4-1 | TGCGCCAGCAGCCCCGGACAGGGACCTAACTATGGCTACACCTTC | CASSPGQGPNYGYTF
TRBJ1-5 | - | TRBD1 | TRBV18 | TGTGCCAGCTCACCTTCCGGCGGCGGGACAGGCCATCAGCCCCAGCATTTT | CASSPSGGGTGHQPQHF
TRBJ1-3 | - | TRBD1 | TRBV9 | TGTGCCAGCAGCCTAGGACAGGGGCATTCTGGAAACACCATATATTTT | CASSLGQGHSGNTIYF
TRBJ2-5 | - | - | TRBV5-1 | TGCGCCAGCAGCTCAAACCAAGAGACCCAGTACTTC | CASSSNQETQYF
TRBJ2-5 | - | TRBD1 | TRBV24-1 | TGTGCCACCAGTCATCAATTACAGGGGGAGGCAGAGACCCAGTACTTC | CATSHQLQGEAETQYF
TRBJ1-4 | - | - | TRBV12-3/TRBV12-4 | TGTGCCAGCGTGGACGGAGTTAATGAAAAACTGTTTTTT | CASVDGVNEKLFF
TRBJ2-1 | - | TRBD2 | TRBV13 | TGTGCCAGCAGCTTACAAACTAGCGGGATCCTTAACCCTTCCGGTGAGCAGTTCTTC | CASSLQTSGILNPSGEQFF
TRBJ1-1 | - | - | TRBV6-5 | TGTGCCAGCAGTTACGTTCTCGGGGGGTCTGAAGCTTTCTTT | CASSYVLGGSEAFF
TRBJ1-5 | - | - | TRBV7-9 | TGTGCCAGCAGCTCAGGCGCAGGGCAGCAGCCCCAGCATTTT | CASSSGAGQQPQHF
TRBJ1-2 | - | - | TRBV4-1 | TGCGCCAGCAGCCACGGAAACAGGGTTAACTATGGCTACACCTTC | CASSHGNRVNYGYTF
TRBJ2-7 | - | - | TRBV6-2/TRBV6-3 | TGTGCCAGCAGTTACGTCGCAGGGTCCTACGAGCAGTACTTC | CASSYVAGSYEQYF
TRBJ1-3 | - | TRBD1 | TRBV30 | TGTGCCTGGAGTCTCGCCGGGGCCCAGACAGGGGGAAACACCATATATTTT | CAWSLAGAQTGGNTIYF
TRBJ1-1 | - | - | TRBV6-5 | TGTGCCAGCTTCTCACGCGGGGGGGACACTGAAGCTTTCTTT | CASFSRGGDTEAFF
TRBJ2-7 | once | TRBD1 | TRBV27 | TGTGCCAGCAGTTTGGCGGGGGCCGGGACAGGGTTGTACGAGCAGTACTTC | CASSLAGAGTGLYEQYF
TRBJ2-2 | - | - | TRBV25-1 | TGTGCCAGCACCGGGACCGTCACCGGGGAGCTGTTTTTT | CASTGTVTGELFF
TRBJ2-1 | - | TRBD2 | TRBV28 | TGTGCCAGCAGTTCGGCGGGAGTTTCATACAATGAGCAGTTCTTC | CASSSAGVSYNEQFF
TRBJ2-7 | - | - | TRBV5-1 | TGCGCCAGCAGCTTGGGTCTCGAGCAGTACTTC | CASSLGLEQYF
TRBJ2-1 | - | TRBD2 | TRBV5-1 | TGCGCCAGCAGCCGCCTTGCGGGAGGGCCTGATGAGCAGTTCTTC | CASSRLAGGPDEQFF
TRBJ2-3 | - | - | TRBV5-4 | TGTGCCAGCAGCTTGGGGGGGCATGGAGCAGATACGCAGTATTTT | CASSLGGHGADTQYF
TRBJ2-1 | - | TRBD2 | TRBV10-3 | TGTGCCATCGGCGGGGAGGGAGGAAATGAGCAGTTCTTC | CAIGGEGGNEQFF
TRBJ2-7 | - | TRBD1 | TRBV7-6 | TGTGCCAGCAGCTCAAGGGACAGCTCCTACGAGCAGTACTTC | CASSSRDSSYEQYF
TRBJ1-1 | - | - | TRBV9 | TGTGCCAGCAGCGGGGGGACCGTCGCCACTGAAGCTTTCTTT | CASSGGTVATEAFF
TRBJ2-1 | - | - | TRBV3-1/TRBV3-2 | TGTGCCAGCGGGCGGACTGGAGACAATGAGCAGTTCTTC | CASGRTGDNEQFF
TRBJ1-2 | - | TRBD1 | TRBV2 | TGTGCCAGCAGTGAAGCGGGACAGACCACGGGTGGCTACACCTTC | CASSEAGQTTGGYTF
TRBJ1-2 | - | - | TRBV11-1 | TGTGCCAGCAGCTCCCCCGAGCGGCAGAGGTATGGCTACACCTTC | CASSSPERQRYGYTF
TRBJ1-2 | - | - | TRBV5-1 | TGCGCCAGCAGCACCGACAATAACTATGGCTACACCTTC | CASSTDNNYGYTF
TRBJ1-5 | - | TRBD1 | TRBV19 | TGTGCCAGTAGTCCGGACAGGGTAGACAATCAGCCCCAGCATTTT | CASSPDRVDNQPQHF
TRBJ1-3 | - | - | TRBV7-9 | TGTGCCAGCAGCTTAGCAGGCACCTCTGGAAACACCATATATTTT | CASSLAGTSGNTIYF
TRBJ2-4 | - | - | TRBV11-3 | TGTGCCAGCAGCTTCCGACAGTTCTTAGCCAAAAACATTCAGTACTTC | CASSFRQFLAKNIQYF
TRBJ2-3 | - | TRBD1 | TRBV6-2/TRBV6-3 | TGTGCCAGCAGCGACAGGGCCGCTATCACAGATACGCAGTATTTT | CASSDRAAITDTQYF
TRBJ2-1 | - | TRBD2 | TRBV7-9 | TGTGCCAGCAGCTTAATCAGCGGGAGGGCCTCTGAGCAGTTCTTC | CASSLISGRASEQFF
TRBJ1-5 | - | - | TRBV12-5 | TGTGCTAGTGGATCTACCTGGGGGGACTATCAGCCCCAGCATTTT | CASGSTWGDYQPQHF
TRBJ2-1 | - | - | TRBV5-1 | TGCGCCAGCAGCTTGGGGATCGAAGCGTCGAGCTCCTACAATGAGCAGTTCTTC | CASSLGIEASSSYNEQFF
TRBJ2-3 | - | - | TRBV10-1 | TGCGCCAGCAGTGAGGAGGGACACTACACAGATACGCAGTATTTT | CASSEEGHYTDTQYF
TRBJ1-5 | - | - | TRBV27 | TGTGCCAGCAGTTTATCAGGTAGTTACAATCAGCCCCAGCATTTT | CASSLSGSYNQPQHF
TRBJ1-2 | - | TRBD1 | TRBV19 | TGTGCCAGTACGGGGTGGGGGACAGGGTGCGATGGCTACACCTTC | CASTGWGTGCDGYTF
TRBJ2-2 | - | TRBD2 | TRBV24-1 | TGTGCCACCAGTGAGTCCGGGACTAGCGGGGCGAACACCGGGGAGCTGTTTTTT | CATSESGTSGANTGELFF
TRBJ1-2 | - | - | TRBV28 | TGTGCCAGCCACTCAGGGTTTGGCTACACCTTC | CASHSGFGYTF
TRBJ2-5 | once | TRBD1 | TRBV11-1 | TGTGCCAGCAGCCAAACGCCGGGACAGCAAGAGACCCAGTACTTC | CASSQTPGQQETQYF
TRBJ2-5 | - | TRBD1 | TRBV6-5 | TGTGCCAGCATCCGTGGGACAGCGGAAGAGACCCAGTACTTC | CASIRGTAEETQYF
TRBJ1-4 | few | TRBD1 | TRBV29-1 | TGCAGCGCGAGGGACAGCCCTAATGAAAAACTGTTTTTT | CSARDSPNEKLFF
TRBJ1-2 | - | TRBD1 | TRBV18 | TGTGCCAGCTCACCACCGGTCGGGACAGGGGGAGGCTACACCTTC | CASSPPVGTGGGYTF
TRBJ2-7 | - | - | TRBV29-1 | TGCAGCGTAGCAAAGGACTCCTACGAGCAGTACTTC | CSVAKDSYEQYF
TRBJ2-2 | - | - | TRBV15 | TGTGCCACCAGCAGGGGTGGGGGCAGAGGGGAAGGCGGGGAGCTGTTTTTT | CATSRGGGRGEGGELFF
TRBJ1-4 | few | - | TRBV5-1 | TGCGCCAGCAGCACTTCCACCCCAGGGGATTACTGGGCAGGGGAAAAACTGTTTTTT | CASSTSTPGDYWAGEKLFF
TRBJ2-2 | - | TRBD2 | TRBV6-4 | TGTGCCAGCAGTGCTACAGGGACTAGCGGGACAACCGGGGAGCTGTTTTTT | CASSATGTSGTTGELFF
TRBJ1-2 | - | - | TRBV13 | TGTGCCAGCAGCTTAGGCCCCGGTAACTATGGCTACACCTTC | CASSLGPGNYGYTF
TRBJ1-2 | - | TRBD1 | TRBV28 | TGTGCCAGCAGTTCACAGGGGAGGTCTAACTATGGCTACACCTTC | CASSSQGRSNYGYTF
TRBJ1-2 | - | - | TRBV6-5 | TGTGCCAGCAGCCGACAGGACTATGGCTACACCTTC | CASSRQDYGYTF